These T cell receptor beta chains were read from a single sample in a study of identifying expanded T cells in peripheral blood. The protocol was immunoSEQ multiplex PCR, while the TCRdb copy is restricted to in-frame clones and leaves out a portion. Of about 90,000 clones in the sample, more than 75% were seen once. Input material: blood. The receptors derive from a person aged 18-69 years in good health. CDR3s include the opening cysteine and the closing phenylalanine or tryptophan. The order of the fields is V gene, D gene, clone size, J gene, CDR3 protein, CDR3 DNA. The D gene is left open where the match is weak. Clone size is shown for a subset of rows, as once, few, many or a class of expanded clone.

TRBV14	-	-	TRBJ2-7	CASSQQSGPYEQYF	TGTGCCAGCAGCCAACAGAGTGGTCCCTACGAGCAGTACTTC
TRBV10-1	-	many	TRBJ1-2	CASSETRDEGLKLLYGYTF	TGCGCCAGCAGTGAGACTAGGGACGAAGGACTTAAACTCCTCTATGGCTACACCTTC
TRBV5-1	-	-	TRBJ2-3	CASGRSGGTGDTQYF	TGCGCCAGCGGCCGGAGCGGGGGGACAGGAGATACGCAGTATTTT
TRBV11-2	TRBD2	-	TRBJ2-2	CASSLTSGAGTGELFF	TGTGCCAGCAGCCTAACAAGCGGGGCGGGCACCGGGGAGCTGTTTTTT
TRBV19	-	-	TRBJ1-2	CASSIAFFKTGTNYGYTF	TGTGCCAGTAGTATAGCTTTCTTTAAAACAGGAACTAACTATGGCTACACCTTC
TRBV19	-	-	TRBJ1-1	CASKREPRTEAFF	TGTGCCAGTAAGAGGGAACCCCGCACTGAAGCTTTCTTT
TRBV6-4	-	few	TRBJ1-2	CASSDLLGYGYTF	TGTGCCAGCAGTGACCTCCTAGGCTATGGCTACACCTTC
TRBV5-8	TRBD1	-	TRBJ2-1	CASSLGQEYNEQFF	TGTGCCAGCAGTTTGGGACAGGAGTACAATGAGCAGTTCTTC
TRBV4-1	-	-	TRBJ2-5	CASSPTGLETQYF	TGCGCCAGCAGCCCTACAGGGTTGGAGACCCAGTACTTC
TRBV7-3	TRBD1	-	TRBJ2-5	CASSLGQGETQYF	TGTGCCAGCAGCTTGGGACAGGGAGAGACCCAGTACTTC
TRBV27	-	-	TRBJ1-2	CASAQGMLYGYTF	TGTGCCAGCGCACAGGGAATGTTGTATGGCTACACCTTC
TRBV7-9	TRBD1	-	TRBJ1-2	CASSLDRGRYNGYTF	TGTGCCAGCAGCTTAGACAGGGGGCGATACAATGGCTACACCTTC
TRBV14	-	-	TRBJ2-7	CASSHVGRASYEQYF	TGTGCCAGCAGCCATGTGGGCAGGGCATCCTACGAGCAGTACTTC
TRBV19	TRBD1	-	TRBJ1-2	CASKGQDTYGYTF	TGTGCCAGTAAAGGACAGGATACCTATGGCTACACCTTC
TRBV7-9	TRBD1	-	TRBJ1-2	CASSLGISSDRADYGYTF	TGTGCCAGCAGCTTAGGCATCAGTTCTGACAGGGCAGACTATGGCTACACCTTC
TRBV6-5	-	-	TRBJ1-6	CASSRGTTGDSPLHF	TGTGCCAGCAGTCGCGGGACAACTGGGGATTCACCCCTCCACTTT
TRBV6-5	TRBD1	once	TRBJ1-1	CASSTGGAVGTEAFF	TGTGCCAGCAGTACAGGGGGGGCGGTTGGCACTGAAGCTTTCTTT
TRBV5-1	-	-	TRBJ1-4	CASSEVPQGALEKLFF	TGCGCCAGCAGCGAAGTACCACAGGGTGCTTTGGAAAAACTGTTTTTT
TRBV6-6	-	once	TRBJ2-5	CASRAGDLKYQETQYF	TGTGCCAGCAGAGCCGGCGACCTGAAGTACCAAGAGACCCAGTACTTC
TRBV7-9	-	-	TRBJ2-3	CASSPRLFQSDTQYF	TGTGCCAGCAGCCCCCGCCTCTTTCAAAGCGATACGCAGTATTTT
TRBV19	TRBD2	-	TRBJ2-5	CASSIAPGGGRTQYF	TGTGCCAGTAGTATAGCCCCTGGCGGGGGGAGGACCCAGTACTTC
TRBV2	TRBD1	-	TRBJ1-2	CASSPDRGNYGYTF	TGTGCCAGCAGTCCTGACAGGGGGAACTATGGCTACACCTTC